The rows below give T cell receptor beta chains drawn from one sample of a study of CD8+ T cells in alopecia areata. Produced via immunoSEQ multiplex PCR; TCRdb's table is partial and in-frame only. The sample lists 110,000 to 150,000 clones; approximately 86% were seen once. The specimen was CD8+ T cells sorted from blood, collected at week 4, from a patient treated with tofacitinib. The receptors stem from a human donor with alopecia areata. Each CDR3 is given with its conserved first and last residue. The order of the fields is CDR3 protein, CDR3 DNA, D gene, V gene, J gene, clone size. D genes are given only for firm matches. Clone sizes are given selectively: once, few, many, or a class where the clone is expanded.

CDR3aa: CASSRRGEADEQFF; CDR3nt: TGTGCCAGCAGCCGGAGAGGGGAGGCGGATGAGCAGTTCTTC; d_gene: .; v_gene: TRBV9; j_gene: TRBJ2-1; abundance: .
CDR3aa: CASSSEGPYNEQFF; CDR3nt: TGTGCCAGCAGTTCTGAGGGGCCCTACAATGAGCAGTTCTTC; d_gene: .; v_gene: TRBV6-6; j_gene: TRBJ2-1; abundance: once
CDR3aa: CASSSTGGSSNEKLFF; CDR3nt: TGTGCCAGCAGCTCGACAGGGGGCAGTTCCAATGAAAAACTGTTTTTT; d_gene: TRBD1; v_gene: TRBV7-9; j_gene: TRBJ1-4; abundance: once
CDR3aa: CASSPDRLAGEQYF; CDR3nt: TGCGCCAGCAGCCCTGACAGATTAGCGGGGGAGCAGTACTTC; d_gene: TRBD2; v_gene: TRBV4-1; j_gene: TRBJ2-7; abundance: .
CDR3aa: CSVEGIRQETQYF; CDR3nt: TGCAGCGTTGAAGGCATTAGACAAGAGACCCAGTACTTC; d_gene: .; v_gene: TRBV29-1; j_gene: TRBJ2-5; abundance: .
CDR3aa: CAWSGAYQFF; CDR3nt: TGTGCCTGGAGCGGGGCTTACCAGTTCTTC; d_gene: .; v_gene: TRBV30; j_gene: TRBJ2-1; abundance: .
CDR3aa: CASSTPGQGEINEQFF; CDR3nt: TGTGCCAGTAGCACCCCAGGGCAGGGGGAGATAAATGAGCAGTTCTTC; d_gene: TRBD1; v_gene: TRBV19; j_gene: TRBJ2-1; abundance: .
CDR3aa: CASSIGNQPQHF; CDR3nt: TGTGCCAGTAGTATCGGTAATCAGCCCCAGCATTTT; d_gene: .; v_gene: TRBV19; j_gene: TRBJ1-5; abundance: .
CDR3aa: CASSSSSRGTDTQYF; CDR3nt: TGTGCCAGCAGCTCATCTTCGCGCGGCACAGATACGCAGTATTTT; d_gene: .; v_gene: TRBV7-2; j_gene: TRBJ2-3; abundance: .
CDR3aa: CASSFSTVGEQYF; CDR3nt: TGTGCCAGCAGCTTCTCCACGGTGGGAGAGCAGTACTTC; d_gene: .; v_gene: TRBV7-9; j_gene: TRBJ2-7; abundance: .
CDR3aa: CASSPSLSGANVLTF; CDR3nt: TGTGCCAGCAGCCCAAGTTTGTCTGGGGCCAACGTCCTGACTTTC; d_gene: .; v_gene: TRBV7-9; j_gene: TRBJ2-6; abundance: .
CDR3aa: CSVLGESSNEQFF; CDR3nt: TGCAGCGTCCTGGGGGAATCCTCCAATGAGCAGTTCTTC; d_gene: .; v_gene: TRBV29-1; j_gene: TRBJ2-1; abundance: .
CDR3aa: CASSLSGGADTQYF; CDR3nt: TGTGCCAGCAGTTTATCGGGGGGAGCAGATACGCAGTATTTT; d_gene: .; v_gene: TRBV27; j_gene: TRBJ2-3; abundance: .
CDR3aa: CAWSLRDTGTDTQYF; CDR3nt: TGTGCCTGGAGCCTACGGGACACAGGCACAGATACGCAGTATTTT; d_gene: .; v_gene: TRBV30; j_gene: TRBJ2-3; abundance: .
CDR3aa: CASRLAGGTDTQYF; CDR3nt: TGTGCCAGCAGATTAGCGGGGGGGACAGATACGCAGTATTTT; d_gene: TRBD2; v_gene: TRBV6-1; j_gene: TRBJ2-3; abundance: .
CDR3aa: CASNYRGRSTDTQYF; CDR3nt: TGTGCCAGCAACTACAGGGGCCGAAGCACAGATACGCAGTATTTT; d_gene: TRBD1; v_gene: TRBV11-2; j_gene: TRBJ2-3; abundance: .
CDR3aa: CASSVDSSDTQYF; CDR3nt: TGTGCCAGCAGCGTCGACAGCTCAGATACGCAGTATTTT; d_gene: .; v_gene: TRBV9; j_gene: TRBJ2-3; abundance: .
CDR3aa: CASSLAGVGDTEAFF; CDR3nt: TGTGCCAGCAGCTTGGCCGGGGTAGGAGACACTGAAGCTTTCTTT; d_gene: .; v_gene: TRBV5-4; j_gene: TRBJ1-1; abundance: once
CDR3aa: CSVRDNGNEKLFF; CDR3nt: TGCAGCGTACGGGACAATGGTAATGAAAAACTGTTTTTT; d_gene: .; v_gene: TRBV29-1; j_gene: TRBJ1-4; abundance: once
CDR3aa: CASIRGSGAYEQYF; CDR3nt: TGTGCCAGCATCCGGGGCTCCGGCGCCTACGAGCAGTACTTC; d_gene: .; v_gene: TRBV7-8; j_gene: TRBJ2-7; abundance: .
CDR3aa: CASSLCSPVDPIYF; CDR3nt: TGTGCCAGCAGCTTATGTTCTCCCGTGGACCCCATATATTTT; d_gene: .; v_gene: TRBV7-3; j_gene: TRBJ1-3; abundance: .
CDR3aa: CASSQRDSESTDTQYF; CDR3nt: TGCGCCAGCAGCCAGAGGGACAGTGAGAGCACAGATACGCAGTATTTT; d_gene: TRBD1; v_gene: TRBV4-1; j_gene: TRBJ2-3; abundance: .
CDR3aa: CASSISLGGADTQYF; CDR3nt: TGTGCCAGCAGCATCTCATTGGGTGGGGCAGATACGCAGTATTTT; d_gene: .; v_gene: TRBV9; j_gene: TRBJ2-3; abundance: .
CDR3aa: CSVFLGSTEAFF; CDR3nt: TGCAGCGTTTTTTTGGGGAGTACTGAAGCTTTCTTT; d_gene: .; v_gene: TRBV29-1; j_gene: TRBJ1-1; abundance: once
CDR3aa: CASSPLAGSTDTQYF; CDR3nt: TGTGCCAGCAGCCCATTAGCGGGAAGCACAGATACGCAGTATTTT; d_gene: TRBD2; v_gene: TRBV7-8; j_gene: TRBJ2-3; abundance: .
CDR3aa: CSVESGIGETQYF; CDR3nt: TGCAGCGTTGAATCCGGGATTGGGGAGACCCAGTACTTC; d_gene: .; v_gene: TRBV29-1; j_gene: TRBJ2-5; abundance: .
CDR3aa: CASSPSPEAFF; CDR3nt: TGTGCCAGCAGCCCAAGTCCTGAAGCTTTCTTT; d_gene: .; v_gene: TRBV7-9; j_gene: TRBJ1-1; abundance: .
CDR3aa: CSCVEASSYEQYF; CDR3nt: TGCAGCTGTGTGGAGGCGAGCTCCTACGAGCAGTACTTC; d_gene: .; v_gene: TRBV29-1; j_gene: TRBJ2-7; abundance: .
CDR3aa: CASSPTGGNSPLHF; CDR3nt: TGTGCCAGCAGCCCGACAGGGGGCAATTCACCCCTCCACTTT; d_gene: TRBD1; v_gene: TRBV7-9; j_gene: TRBJ1-6; abundance: .